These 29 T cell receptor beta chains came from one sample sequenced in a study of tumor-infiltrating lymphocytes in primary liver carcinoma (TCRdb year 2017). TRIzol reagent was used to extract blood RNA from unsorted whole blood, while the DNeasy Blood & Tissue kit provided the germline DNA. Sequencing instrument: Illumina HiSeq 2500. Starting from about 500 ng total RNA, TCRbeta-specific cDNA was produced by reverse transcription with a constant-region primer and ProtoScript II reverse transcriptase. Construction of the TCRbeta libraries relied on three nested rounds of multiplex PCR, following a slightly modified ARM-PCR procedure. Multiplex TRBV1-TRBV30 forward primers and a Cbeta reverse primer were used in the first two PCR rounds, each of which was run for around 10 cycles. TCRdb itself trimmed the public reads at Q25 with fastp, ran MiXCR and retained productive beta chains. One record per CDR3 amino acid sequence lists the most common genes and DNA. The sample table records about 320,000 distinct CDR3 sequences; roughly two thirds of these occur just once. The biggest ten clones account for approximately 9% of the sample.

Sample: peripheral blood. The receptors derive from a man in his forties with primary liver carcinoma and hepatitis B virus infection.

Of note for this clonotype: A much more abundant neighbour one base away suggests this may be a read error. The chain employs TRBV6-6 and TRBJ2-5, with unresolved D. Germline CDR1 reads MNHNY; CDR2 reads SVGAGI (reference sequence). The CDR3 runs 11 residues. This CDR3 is CASSLQETKYF. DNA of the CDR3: TGTGCCAGCAGTCTACAAGAGACCAAGTACTTC.

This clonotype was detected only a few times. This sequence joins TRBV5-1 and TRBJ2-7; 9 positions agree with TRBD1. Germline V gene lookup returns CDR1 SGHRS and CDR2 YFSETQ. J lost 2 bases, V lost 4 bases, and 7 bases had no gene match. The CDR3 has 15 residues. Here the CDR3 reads CASSITGGQAYEQYF. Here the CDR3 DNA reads TGCGCCAGCAGCATTACAGGGGGCCAGGCCTACGAGCAGTACTTC.

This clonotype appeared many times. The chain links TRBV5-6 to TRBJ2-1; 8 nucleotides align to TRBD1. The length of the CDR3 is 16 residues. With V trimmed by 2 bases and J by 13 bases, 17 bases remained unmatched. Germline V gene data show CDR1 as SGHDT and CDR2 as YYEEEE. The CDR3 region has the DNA TGTGCCAGCAGCTTTGGGCTATCGGCAGGGGGCTCCTCTCAGTTCTTC. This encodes CASSFGLSAGGSSQFF.

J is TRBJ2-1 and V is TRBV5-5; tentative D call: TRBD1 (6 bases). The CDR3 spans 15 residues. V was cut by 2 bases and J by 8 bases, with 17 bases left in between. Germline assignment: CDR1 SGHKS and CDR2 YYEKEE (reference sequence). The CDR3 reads CASSFRTSQGHEQFF. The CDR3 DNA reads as TGTGCCAGCAGCTTCCGAACCTCACAGGGACATGAGCAGTTCTTC.

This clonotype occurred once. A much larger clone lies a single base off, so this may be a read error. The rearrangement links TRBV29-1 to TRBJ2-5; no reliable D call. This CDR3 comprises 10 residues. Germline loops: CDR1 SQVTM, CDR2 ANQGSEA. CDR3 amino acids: CSVGFSTLYF. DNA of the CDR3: TGCAGCGTCGGTTTTAGTACCCTGTACTTC.

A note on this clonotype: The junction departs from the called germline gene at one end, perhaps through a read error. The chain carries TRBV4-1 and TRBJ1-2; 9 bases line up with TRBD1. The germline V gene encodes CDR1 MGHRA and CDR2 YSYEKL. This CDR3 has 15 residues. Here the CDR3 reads CASSQEQGANYDYTF. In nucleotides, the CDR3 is TGCGCCAGCAGCCAAGAACAGGGGGCTAACTATGACTACACCTTC.

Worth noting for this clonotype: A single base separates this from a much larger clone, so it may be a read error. The chain's CDR3 is CASSTGTGGRQPQQF. The CDR3 nucleotides are TGTGCCAGCAGCACCGGGACAGGGGGAAGACAGCCCCAGCAGTTT. The chain has TRBV6-2 or TRBV6-3 and TRBJ1-5; the match to TRBD1 covers 11 bases. Germline values: CDR1 MNHEY, CDR2 SVGEGT. CDR3 length equals 15 residues.

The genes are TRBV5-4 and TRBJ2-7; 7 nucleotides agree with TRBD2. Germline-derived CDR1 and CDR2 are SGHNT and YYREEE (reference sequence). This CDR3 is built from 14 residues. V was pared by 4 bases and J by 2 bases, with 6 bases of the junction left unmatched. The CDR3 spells CASSSPSGTYEQYF. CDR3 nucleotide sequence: TGTGCCAGCAGCAGCCCTAGCGGAACCTACGAGCAGTACTTC.

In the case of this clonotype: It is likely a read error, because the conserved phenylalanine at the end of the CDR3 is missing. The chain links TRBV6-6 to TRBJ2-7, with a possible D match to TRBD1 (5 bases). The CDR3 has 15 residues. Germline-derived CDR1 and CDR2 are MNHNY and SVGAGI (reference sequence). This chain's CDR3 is CASCYSPQGGYEQYL. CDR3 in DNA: TGTGCCAGCTGTTACTCGCCCCAGGGTGGCTACGAGCAGTACCTC.

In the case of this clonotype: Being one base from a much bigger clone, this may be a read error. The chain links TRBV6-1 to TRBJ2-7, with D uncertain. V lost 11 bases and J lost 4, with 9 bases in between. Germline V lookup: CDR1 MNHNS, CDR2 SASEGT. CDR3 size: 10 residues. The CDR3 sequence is CAVWAYEQYF. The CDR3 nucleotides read TGTGCCGTCTGGGCGTACGAGCAGTACTTC.

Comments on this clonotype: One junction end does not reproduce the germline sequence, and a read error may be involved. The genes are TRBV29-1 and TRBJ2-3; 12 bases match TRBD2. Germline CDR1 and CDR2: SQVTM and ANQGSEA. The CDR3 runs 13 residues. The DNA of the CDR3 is TGCGGCGTCGGACTAGCGGGGACGTATACGCAGTATTTT. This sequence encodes CGVGLAGTYTQYF.

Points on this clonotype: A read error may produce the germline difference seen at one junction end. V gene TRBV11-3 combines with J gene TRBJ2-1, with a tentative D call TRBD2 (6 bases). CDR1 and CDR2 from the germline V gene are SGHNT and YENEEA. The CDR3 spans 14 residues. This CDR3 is CASNLGGGNGEQLF. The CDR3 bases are TGTGCCAGTAACTTGGGAGGTGGGAATGGTGAGCAGTTATTC. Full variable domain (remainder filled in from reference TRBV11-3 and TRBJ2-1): EAGVVQSPRYKIIEKKQPVAFWCNPISGHNTLYWYLQNLGQGPELLIRYENEEAVDDSQLPKDRFSAERLKGVDSTLKIQPAELGDSAVYLCASNLGGGNGEQLFGPGTRLTVL.

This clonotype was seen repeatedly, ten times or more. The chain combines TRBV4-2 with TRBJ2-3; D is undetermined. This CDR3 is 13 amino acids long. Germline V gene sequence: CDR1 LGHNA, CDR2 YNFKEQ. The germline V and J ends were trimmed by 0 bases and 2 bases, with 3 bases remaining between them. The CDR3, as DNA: TGTGCCAGCAGCCAAGAAAACACAGATACGCAGTATTTT. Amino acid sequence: CASSQENTDTQYF.

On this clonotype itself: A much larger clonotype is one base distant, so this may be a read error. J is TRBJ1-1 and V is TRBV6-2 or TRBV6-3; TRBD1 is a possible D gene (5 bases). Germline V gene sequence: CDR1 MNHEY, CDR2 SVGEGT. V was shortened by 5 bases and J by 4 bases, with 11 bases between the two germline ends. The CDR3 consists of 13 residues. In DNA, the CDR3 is TGTGCCAGCAGTCCCGGGGCGGTCACTGAAGCTTTCTTT. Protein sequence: CASSPGAVTEAFF.

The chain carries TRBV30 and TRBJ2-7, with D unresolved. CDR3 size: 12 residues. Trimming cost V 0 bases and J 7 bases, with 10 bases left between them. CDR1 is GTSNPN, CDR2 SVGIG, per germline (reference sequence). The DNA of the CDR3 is TGTGCCTGGAGTGTATCTCGGTATGAGCAGTACTTC. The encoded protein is CAWSVSRYEQYF.

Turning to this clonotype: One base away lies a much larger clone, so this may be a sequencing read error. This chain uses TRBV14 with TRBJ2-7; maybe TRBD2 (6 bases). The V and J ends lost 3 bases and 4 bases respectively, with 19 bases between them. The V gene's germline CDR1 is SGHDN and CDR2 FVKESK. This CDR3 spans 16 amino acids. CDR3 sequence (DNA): TGTGCCAGCAGCCAGAGCTTGGGAGTGGGAGGTTACGAGCAGTACTTC. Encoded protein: CASSQSLGVGGYEQYF.

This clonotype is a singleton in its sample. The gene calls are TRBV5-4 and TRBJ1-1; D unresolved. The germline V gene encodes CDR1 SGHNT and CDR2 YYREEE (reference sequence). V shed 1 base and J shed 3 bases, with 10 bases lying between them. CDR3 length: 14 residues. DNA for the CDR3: TGTGCCAGCAGCTTGTGGCAGACGGACACTGAAGCTTTCTTT. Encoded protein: CASSLWQTDTEAFF.

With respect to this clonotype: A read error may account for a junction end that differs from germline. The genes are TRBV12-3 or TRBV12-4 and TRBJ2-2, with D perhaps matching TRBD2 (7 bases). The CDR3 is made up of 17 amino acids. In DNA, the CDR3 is TGTGCCAGCAGTTTCGTCTCCACTGCAGGGAGGGCCGGGGGGCTGTCTTTT. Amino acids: CASSFVSTAGRAGGLSF.

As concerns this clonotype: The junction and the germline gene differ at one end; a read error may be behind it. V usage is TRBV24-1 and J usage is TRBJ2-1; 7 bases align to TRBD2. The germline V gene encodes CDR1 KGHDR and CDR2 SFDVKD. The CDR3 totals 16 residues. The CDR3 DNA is TGTGCCACCGGTGATCCACGGGGGGAGGGTAGGAATGAGCAGTTCTTC. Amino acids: CATGDPRGEGRNEQFF.

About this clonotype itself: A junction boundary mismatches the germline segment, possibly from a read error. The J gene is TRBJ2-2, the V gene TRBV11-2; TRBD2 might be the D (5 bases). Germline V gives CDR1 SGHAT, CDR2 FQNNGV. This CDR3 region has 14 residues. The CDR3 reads CACSLIAMGGELFF. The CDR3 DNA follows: TGTGCCTGCAGCTTAATAGCGATGGGCGGGGAGCTGTTTTTT.

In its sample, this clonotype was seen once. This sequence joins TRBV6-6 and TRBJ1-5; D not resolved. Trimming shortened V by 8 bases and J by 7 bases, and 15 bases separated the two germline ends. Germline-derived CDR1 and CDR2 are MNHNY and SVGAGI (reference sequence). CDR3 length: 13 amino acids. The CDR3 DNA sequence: TGTGCCAGCGATTCCCAAGGCGTCCAGCCCCAGCATTTT. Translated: CASDSQGVQPQHF.

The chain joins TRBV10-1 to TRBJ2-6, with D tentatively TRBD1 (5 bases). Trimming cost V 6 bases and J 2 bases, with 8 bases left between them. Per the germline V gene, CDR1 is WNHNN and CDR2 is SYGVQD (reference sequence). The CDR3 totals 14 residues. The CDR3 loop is CASRDMPGANVLTF. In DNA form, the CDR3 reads TGCGCCAGCAGGGACATGCCTGGGGCCAACGTCCTGACTTTC.

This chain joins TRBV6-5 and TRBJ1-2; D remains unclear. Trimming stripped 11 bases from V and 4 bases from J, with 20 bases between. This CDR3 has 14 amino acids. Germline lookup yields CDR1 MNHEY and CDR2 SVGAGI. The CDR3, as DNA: TGTGCCGGCATGCCCACATCAGCGATCTATGGCTACACCTTC. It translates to CAGMPTSAIYGYTF.

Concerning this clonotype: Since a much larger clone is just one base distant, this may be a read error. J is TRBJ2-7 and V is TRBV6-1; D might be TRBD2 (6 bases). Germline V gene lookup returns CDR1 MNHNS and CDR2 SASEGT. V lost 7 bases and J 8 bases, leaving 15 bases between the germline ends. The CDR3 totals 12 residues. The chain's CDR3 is CASTEGTGKQYF. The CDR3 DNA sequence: TGTGCCAGCACGGAAGGGACTGGAAAGCAGTACTTC.

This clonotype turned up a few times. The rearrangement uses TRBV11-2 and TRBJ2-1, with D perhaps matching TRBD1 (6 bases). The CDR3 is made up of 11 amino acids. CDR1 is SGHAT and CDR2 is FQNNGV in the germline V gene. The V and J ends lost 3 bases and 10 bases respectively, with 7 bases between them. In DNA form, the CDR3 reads TGTGCCAGCAGCTTTGACAGGGAGCAGTTCTTC. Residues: CASSFDREQFF. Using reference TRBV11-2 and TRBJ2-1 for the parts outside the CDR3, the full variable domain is EAGVAQSPRYKIIEKRQSVAFWCNPISGHATLYWYQQILGQGPKLLIQFQNNGVVDDSQLPKDRFSAERLKGVDSTLKIQPAKLEDSAVYLCASSFDREQFFGPGTRLTVL.

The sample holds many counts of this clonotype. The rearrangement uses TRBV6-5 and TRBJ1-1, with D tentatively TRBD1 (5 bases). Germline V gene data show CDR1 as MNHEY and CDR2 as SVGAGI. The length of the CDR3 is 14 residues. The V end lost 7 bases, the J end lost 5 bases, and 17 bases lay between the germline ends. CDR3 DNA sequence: TGTGCCAGCACCGCCGCGGGGGTATGGACTGAAGCTTTCTTT. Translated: CASTAAGVWTEAFF.

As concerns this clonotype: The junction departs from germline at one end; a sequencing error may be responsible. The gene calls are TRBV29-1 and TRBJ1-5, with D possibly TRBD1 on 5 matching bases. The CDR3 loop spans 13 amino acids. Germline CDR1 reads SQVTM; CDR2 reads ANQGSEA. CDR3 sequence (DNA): TGCAGCGTTGTCAGACAGATCAATGAGCCCCAGCACTTT. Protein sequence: CSVVRQINEPQHF.

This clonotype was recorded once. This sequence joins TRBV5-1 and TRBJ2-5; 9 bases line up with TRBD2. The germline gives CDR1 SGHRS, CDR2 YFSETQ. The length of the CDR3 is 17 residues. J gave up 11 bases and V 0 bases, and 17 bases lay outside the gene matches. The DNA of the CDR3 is TGCGCCAGCAGCTTGGGGGCGGGAGGGCCCCCCTCCAATGAGCAGTACTTC. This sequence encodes CASSLGAGGPPSNEQYF.

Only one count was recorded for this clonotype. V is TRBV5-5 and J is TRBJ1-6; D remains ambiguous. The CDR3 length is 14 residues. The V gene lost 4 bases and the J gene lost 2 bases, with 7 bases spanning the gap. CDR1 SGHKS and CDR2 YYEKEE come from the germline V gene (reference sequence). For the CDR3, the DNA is TGTGCCAGCAGCCCGAGCCCCTATAATTCACCCCTCCACTTT. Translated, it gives CASSPSPYNSPLHF.